These 16 T cell receptor beta chains share one sample of origin, sequenced in a study of technical replicates of blood from several donors. Libraries were prepared by immunoSEQ multiplex PCR; TCRdb keeps only in-frame clonotypes and omits some of them. The sample yields tens of thousands of clones, around 90% seen once. Source material: T cells isolated from PBMCs. Every receptor here comes from a human donor in good health.

This chain uses TRBV5-5 with TRBJ2-7, with TRBD2 matching over 10 bases. V lost 4 bases and J lost 3; bases outside the gene matches: 7. Germline CDR1 SGHKS, CDR2 YYEKEE (reference sequence). CDR3 length: 15 amino acids. CDR3 nucleotide sequence: TGTGCCAGCAGCCCTCTAGCGGGAGCGCTCTACGAGCAGTACTTC. It encodes CASSPLAGALYEQYF.

The chain uses TRBV5-1 and TRBJ1-1; D not certain. Germline-derived CDR1 and CDR2 are SGHRS and YFSETQ. The CDR3 loop spans 14 amino acids. The germline V and J ends were trimmed by 4 bases and 9 bases, with 19 bases remaining between them. The DNA for the CDR3 is TGCGCCAGCAGCCCGGGAGGAGGTAGAGAGAAAGCTTTCTTT. It yields the protein CASSPGGGREKAFF.

This clone appeared a few times. The chain is built from TRBV6-5 and TRBJ1-2; 7 bases are a match to TRBD1. The V gene end was trimmed by 5 bases and the J gene end by 10 bases; junction bases not matched to a gene: 13. This CDR3 has 14 amino acids. Germline V gene lookup returns CDR1 MNHEY and CDR2 SVGAGI. The CDR3 sequence is CASSETRDSYHYTF. The CDR3 DNA is TGTGCCAGCAGTGAAACTCGGGACAGTTACCACTACACCTTC.

The J gene is TRBJ2-5, the V gene TRBV12-5; possible D gene TRBD2, 6 bases. The CDR3 spans 14 residues. Trimming cost V 6 bases and J 2 bases, with 13 bases left between them. The germline V gene has CDR1 LGHNT and CDR2 FRNRAP. The DNA of the CDR3 is TGTGCTAGTGGCGCCTTGGGGGGACAAGAGACCCAGTACTTC. Its protein is CASGALGGQETQYF.

This chain links TRBV6-5 with TRBJ2-7; TRBD1 might be the D (5 bases). The CDR3 has 15 amino acids. Trimming pared 6 bases from V and 2 bases from J, leaving 17 bases between. Looked up from germline, CDR1 is MNHEY and CDR2 is SVGAGI. The CDR3 is CASSPHQGLTYEQYF. The CDR3 DNA is TGTGCCAGCAGCCCCCACCAGGGTTTAACCTACGAGCAGTACTTC.

This clone was detected once. This sequence joins TRBV28 and TRBJ1-4, with 8 bases fitting TRBD1. The germline gives CDR1 MDHEN, CDR2 SYDVKM. The V gene end was trimmed by 4 bases and the J gene end by 10 bases; junction bases not matched to a gene: 11. There are 15 residues in the CDR3. CDR3 nucleotide sequence: TGTGCCAGCAGTTCTTCCGGGACAGGTGGACGAAAACTGTTTTTT. Encoded protein: CASSSSGTGGRKLFF.

The CDR3 region has the DNA TGTGCCAGCAGCTTGCTCCCGTTGCAGCAGCCCCAGCATTTT. It codes for CASSLLPLQQPQHF. The genes are TRBV7-6 and TRBJ1-5; no reliable D call. The CDR3 is made up of 14 amino acids. Germline-derived CDR1 and CDR2 are SGHVS and FNYEAQ. Trimming left V 3 bases short and J 7 bases short, with 13 bases between. The full variable domain, completed using reference TRBV7-6 and TRBJ1-5, is GAGVSQSPRYKVTKRGQDVALRCDPISGHVSLYWYRQALGQGPEFLTYFNYEAQQDKSGLPNDRFSAERPEGSISTLTIQRTEQRDSAMYRCASSLLPLQQPQHFGDGTRLSIL.

The rearrangement joins TRBV2 to TRBJ2-7; 7 bases line up with TRBD1. V lost 0 bases, J lost 7 bases, and 9 bases stayed unmatched. Germline CDR1 is SNHLY and CDR2 is FYNNEI. This CDR3 has 15 residues. CDR3 region: CASSEAGQDRSEQYF. The DNA for the CDR3 is TGTGCCAGCAGTGAAGCTGGACAGGACAGGTCGGAGCAGTACTTC.

The chain has TRBV13 and TRBJ1-1; D ambiguous. This CDR3 is built from 15 residues. The V and J ends lost 3 bases and 4 bases respectively, with 15 bases between them. The V gene's germline CDR1 is PRHDT and CDR2 FYEKMQ (reference sequence). The CDR3 reads CASSFLRGSGTEAFF. The DNA of the CDR3 is TGTGCCAGCAGCTTTCTACGTGGGTCGGGCACTGAAGCTTTCTTT.

The chain couples TRBV21-1 to TRBJ1-2; the table's D call TRBD1 went unverified against the DNA. TRBV21-1 is noted as a pseudogene. The CDR3 has 16 amino acids. The CDR3 coding sequence is TGTGCCAGCAGCAAAAATCGGGACAGAGATCTCTATGGCTACACCTTC. Translation gives CASSKNRDRDLYGYTF.

The chain is built from TRBV18 and TRBJ1-2, with D uncertain. V was pared by 4 bases and J by 3 bases, with 12 bases between. This CDR3 region has 14 residues. From germline, CDR1 is KGHSH and CDR2 LQKENI. The CDR3 protein is CASSLPGVDYGYTF. CDR3 bases: TGTGCCAGCTCACTTCCCGGGGTGGACTATGGCTACACCTTC.

This chain connects TRBV9 to TRBJ1-1; 7 bases match TRBD1. Trimming cost V 3 bases and J 6 bases; bases outside gene matches: 14. The germline V gene has CDR1 SGDLS and CDR2 YYNGEE. This CDR3 is 16 amino acids long. The CDR3, as DNA: TGTGCCAGCAGCGCCAGACCCGACAGGGAAGGCCCTGAAGCTTTCTTT. Translated, it gives CASSARPDREGPEAFF.

This clone was observed a handful of times. The gene calls are TRBV11-2 and TRBJ1-2; 11 bases line up with TRBD1. V gave up 3 bases and J gave up 0 bases; unmatched junction bases: 0. CDR1 and CDR2 from the germline V gene are SGHAT and FQNNGV. The CDR3 spans 15 residues. Written as DNA, the CDR3 is TGTGCCAGCAGCTTGGGACAGGGGGCTAACTATGGCTACACCTTC. Translated, it gives CASSLGQGANYGYTF.

V is TRBV28 and J is TRBJ2-2; TRBD1 is a possible D gene (6 bases). Germline assignment: CDR1 MDHEN and CDR2 SYDVKM. V lost 6 bases and J lost 7, with 12 bases in between. The CDR3 length is 13 residues. CDR3 nucleotides: TGTGCCAGCAGGCTCAGGGGAATCGGGGAGCTGTTTTTT. Encoded protein: CASRLRGIGELFF.

This chain uses TRBV7-6 with TRBJ2-1; the match to TRBD2 covers 8 bases. V lost 5 bases and J lost 4; bases outside the gene matches: 10. The CDR3 length is 16 residues. The V gene's germline CDR1 is SGHVS and CDR2 FNYEAQ. CDR3 bases: TGTGCCAGCAGCCCGCGACCGGGACTAGTATACAATGAGCAGTTCTTC. Its translation: CASSPRPGLVYNEQFF.

V gene TRBV7-3 combines with J gene TRBJ2-2; the D gene is possibly TRBD1 (6 bases). From germline, CDR1 is SGHTA and CDR2 FQGTGA. The CDR3 is 16 residues long. V was trimmed by 1 base and J by 5 bases, leaving 14 bases between them. In nucleotides, the CDR3 is TGTGCCAGCAGCTTAATGTCGTCAGGGGATACCGGGGAGCTGTTTTTT. Its protein product is CASSLMSSGDTGELFF.